This TCR beta chain was retrieved from a study of cytomegalovirus exposure and HLA in healthy donors. Both 60 Vbeta primers and 13 Jbeta primers went into the PCR. The repertoire was sequenced with immunoSEQ multiplex PCR; TCRdb's copy has only in-frame clones and lacks some. The data contain about 170,000 clones, approximately 75% of them singletons. Study-wide points: Specific recognition of CMV antigens was confirmed in vitro for three chains (all CMV-associated). It was approximately 150 TCR beta chains that were listed as cytomegalovirus-associated.

Trimming took 3 bases from V and 6 from J; bases not matched to a gene: 4. Germline values: CDR1 KGHSH, CDR2 LQKENI. The CDR3 loop spans 15 amino acids. A note on this clone: Its matching antigen is unknown.

This clonotype was obtained from a woman aged 18-29 years in good health and CMV-seronegative. The rearrangement joins TRBV18 to TRBJ2-1; 11 nucleotides align to TRBD2. The sequencing sample was made of PBMCs. The DNA of the CDR3 is TGTGCCAGCTCACCTCCGGGACTAGCGGTCAATGAGCAGTTCTTC. Translation gives CASSPPGLAVNEQFF. The entire variable domain, with the rest obtained from reference TRBV18 and TRBJ2-1, is as follows: NAGVMQNPRHLVRRRGQEARLRCSPMKGHSHVYWYRQLPEEGLKFMVYLQKENIIDESGMPKERFSAEFPKEGPSILRIQQVVRGDSAAYFCASSPPGLAVNEQFFGPGTRLTVL.